What follows are 16 T cell receptor beta chains derived from one specimen sequenced in a study of cytomegalovirus exposure and HLA in healthy donors. In the PCR, 60 Vbeta and 13 Jbeta primers were used. Assay used: immunoSEQ multiplex PCR; TCRdb lists only in-frame clones, some missing. Of under 200,000 clones listed, 82% are singletons. The sample comprised PBMCs. These receptors were taken from a girl aged 5 to 17 in good health and CMV-seropositive.

The gene calls are TRBV6-5 and TRBJ2-1; weak D call: TRBD2 (6 bases). Deletions cut 6 bases from V and 6 bases from J, with 18 bases between. CDR1 is MNHEY and CDR2 is SVGAGI in the germline V gene. This CDR3 contains 15 residues. The CDR3 bases are TGTGCCAGCAGGAGTCGGGGGAACAGTCCCAATGAGCAGTTCTTC. Translated, it gives CASRSRGNSPNEQFF.

This clone has a single count. The rearrangement uses TRBV9 and TRBJ2-7; the D gene is possibly TRBD2 (6 bases). This CDR3 is 15 amino acids long. Germline CDR1 SGDLS, CDR2 YYNGEE. V was pared by 4 bases and J by 2 bases, with 16 bases between. CDR3 sequence (DNA): TGTGCCAGCAGCTTTCAGGCGGGGTTGGCCTACGAGCAGTACTTC. This codes for CASSFQAGLAYEQYF.

CDR3 sequence: CASSYRGLTYEQYF. The DNA of the CDR3 is TGTGCCAGCAGCTACAGGGGACTTACCTACGAGCAGTACTTC. This chain uses TRBV5-6 with TRBJ2-7, with a possible D match to TRBD1 (7 bases). Germline V CDR1 and CDR2: SGHDT, YYEEEE. The CDR3 is made up of 14 amino acids. The V gene lost 3 bases and the J gene lost 2 bases, with 12 bases spanning the gap.

The chain uses TRBV7-3 and TRBJ1-1; TRBD1 matches at 9 bases. With 6 bases clipped from V and 6 bases from J, the junction kept 11 bases outside the gene matches. Germline CDR1 SGHTA, CDR2 FQGTGA. The CDR3 is 15 residues long. The CDR3 DNA follows: TGTGCCAGCAGGAGGACAGGGGTCGGTTGGGCTGAAGCTTTCTTT. Its translation: CASRRTGVGWAEAFF. The whole variable domain, remainder taken from reference TRBV7-3 and TRBJ1-1, is GAGVSQTPSNKVTEKGKYVELRCDPISGHTALYWYRQSLGQGPEFLIYFQGTGAADDSGLPNDRFFAVRPEGSVSTLKIQRTERGDSAVYLCASRRTGVGWAEAFFGQGTRLTVV.

This CDR3 is CASSPASGDLSGNTIYF. In DNA, the CDR3 is TGTGCCAGCTCCCCGGCGTCAGGGGACCTTTCTGGAAACACCATATATTTT. The chain uses TRBV18 and TRBJ1-3, with D maybe TRBD1 (6 bases). The CDR3 sequence is 17 residues long. In germline, CDR1 is KGHSH, CDR2 LQKENI. Deletions cut 6 bases from V and 1 base from J, with 19 bases between.

V usage is TRBV5-4 and J usage is TRBJ1-1; a weak D match, TRBD1 (6 bases). The CDR3 extends over 13 amino acids. The germline CDR1 and CDR2 sequences are SGHNT and YYREEE (reference sequence). The ends were cut back, 4 bases at V and 4 bases at J, with 11 bases in the middle. CDR3: CASSRDTVTEAFF. CDR3 DNA: TGTGCCAGCAGCCGGGACACTGTCACTGAAGCTTTCTTT.

The rearrangement links TRBV27 to TRBJ1-5; D remains ambiguous. The germline V gene encodes CDR1 MNHEY and CDR2 SMNVEV (reference sequence). The V and J ends lost 4 bases and 2 bases respectively, with 9 bases between them. The length of the CDR3 is 14 residues. Here the CDR3 DNA reads TGTGCCAGCAGTTCGGGCGGGGGCAATCAGCCCCAGCATTTT. As protein: CASSSGGGNQPQHF.

V gene TRBV2 combines with J gene TRBJ2-5, with 7 bases lining up with TRBD1. V dropped 6 bases and J dropped 2; count of bases not matched to a gene: 9. This CDR3 contains 15 residues. Germline CDR1 and CDR2: SNHLY and FYNNEI. CDR3 DNA sequence: TGTGCCAGCAGCCTTACGACAGGGTGGCAAGAGACCCAGTACTTC. Its protein is CASSLTTGWQETQYF.

J is TRBJ1-5 and V is TRBV19; a possible D gene is TRBD1 (5 bases). CDR3 size: 20 residues. Germline CDR1 is LNHDA and CDR2 is SQIVND (reference sequence). Trimming stripped 6 bases from V and 2 bases from J, with 29 bases between. CDR3 DNA sequence: TGTGCCAGTAGCACAATCACAAACCGCCAACAGTGGGGGGGCAATCAGCCCCAGCATTTT. Protein sequence: CASSTITNRQQWGGNQPQHF.

V and J are TRBV14 and TRBJ2-5, with unresolved D. V gave up 1 base and J gave up 0 bases, with 6 bases separating them. The CDR3 sequence is 14 residues long. CDR1 and CDR2 (germline): SGHDN, FVKESK. CDR3 loop: CASSQGPYQETQYF. The CDR3 region has the DNA TGTGCCAGCAGCCAAGGTCCCTACCAAGAGACCCAGTACTTC.

This clone was recorded only once. This rearrangement joins TRBV30 to TRBJ2-1; 8 bases fit TRBD2. J gave up 3 bases and V 0 bases, and 4 bases lay outside the gene matches. CDR3 size: 15 residues. CDR1 is GTSNPN and CDR2 is SVGIG in the germline V gene (reference sequence). CDR3 in amino acids: CAWSVLSGGYNEQFF. The DNA of the CDR3 is TGTGCCTGGAGTGTACTGAGCGGGGGCTACAATGAGCAGTTCTTC.

The rearrangement joins TRBV5-1 to TRBJ2-7; the D gene is possibly TRBD2 (5 bases). There are 16 residues in the CDR3. V was cut by 2 bases and J by 1 base, with 16 bases left in between. Germline-derived CDR1 and CDR2 are SGHRS and YFSETQ. DNA for the CDR3: TGCGCCAGCAGCTTAGGGTGGCCCGAGGGATCCTACGAGCAGTACTTC. Its translation is CASSLGWPEGSYEQYF.

This clone has just one count. The chain is built from TRBV28 and TRBJ2-3, with TRBD2 matching over 14 bases. This CDR3 region has 15 residues. Germline lookup yields CDR1 MDHEN and CDR2 SYDVKM. The V gene end was trimmed by 10 bases and the J gene end by 6 bases; junction bases not matched to a gene: 9. CDR3 protein: CATEGLAGVDDTQYF. CDR3 nucleotide sequence: TGTGCCACCGAGGGACTAGCGGGAGTGGATGATACGCAGTATTTT.

The chain couples TRBV5-4 to TRBJ2-5; TRBD2 aligns across 10 bases. The DNA end lines up better with TRBJ2-7; the J call may be wrong. CDR3 length: 15 amino acids. In germline, CDR1 is SGHNT, CDR2 YYREEE (reference sequence). For the CDR3, the DNA is TGTGCCAGCAGCTGGACCGGGACTAGCGCGTACGAGCAGTACTTC. It translates to CASSWTGTSAYEQYF.

This chain joins TRBV11-2 and TRBJ2-7; TRBD2 is a possible D gene (6 bases). Germline CDR1 reads SGHAT; CDR2 reads FQNNGV. V lost 6 bases and J 4 bases, leaving 19 bases between the germline ends. This CDR3 region has 15 residues. The DNA for the CDR3 is TGTGCCAGCAGGGACCGGGGGACTCAGACTTACGAGCAGTACTTC. Translating it yields CASRDRGTQTYEQYF.

This clone was seen just once. V and J are TRBV19 and TRBJ1-2, with 11 bases matching TRBD1. Trimming at V came to 5 bases and at J to 4 bases, leaving 12 bases not matched to a gene. The CDR3 runs 17 residues. Germline V gene data show CDR1 as LNHDA and CDR2 as SQIVND (reference sequence). CDR3 in DNA: TGTGCCAGTAGTTTTCGCCCAGGACAGGGGGCAGTCTATGGCTACACCTTC. Translated, it gives CASSFRPGQGAVYGYTF.